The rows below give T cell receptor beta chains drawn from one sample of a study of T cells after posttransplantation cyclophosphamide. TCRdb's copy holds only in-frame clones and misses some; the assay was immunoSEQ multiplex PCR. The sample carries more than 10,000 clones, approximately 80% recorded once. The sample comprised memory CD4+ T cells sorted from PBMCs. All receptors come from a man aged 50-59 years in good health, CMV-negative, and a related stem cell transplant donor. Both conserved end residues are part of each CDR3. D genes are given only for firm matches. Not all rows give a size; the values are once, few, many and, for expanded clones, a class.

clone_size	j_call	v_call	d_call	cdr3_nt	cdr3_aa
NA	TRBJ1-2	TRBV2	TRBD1	TGTGCCGGGCGGACAGGAAACTATGGCTACACCTTC	CAGRTGNYGYTF
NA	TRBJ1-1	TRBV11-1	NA	TGTGCCAGCAGCGGAGACTTACGGTCGAACACTGAAGCTTTCTTT	CASSGDLRSNTEAFF
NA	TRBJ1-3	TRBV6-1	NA	TGTGCCAGCAGTGAAATACAGGGAAACACCATATATTTT	CASSEIQGNTIYF
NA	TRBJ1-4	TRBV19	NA	TGTGCCAGTAGGCAGGGCGCAACTAATGAAAAACTGTTTTTT	CASRQGATNEKLFF
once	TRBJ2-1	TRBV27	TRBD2	TGTGCCAGCAGTTTCAGCCTAGCGGGGGGTGAGCAGTTCTTC	CASSFSLAGGEQFF
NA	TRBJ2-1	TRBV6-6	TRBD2	TGTGCCAGCAGCCTAGGGACTACCTACAATGAGCAGTTCTTC	CASSLGTTYNEQFF
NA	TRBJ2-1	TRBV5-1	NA	TGCGCCAGCAGCTTCGGTCAGGGCTCCTACAATGAGCAGTTCTTC	CASSFGQGSYNEQFF
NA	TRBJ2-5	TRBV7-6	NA	TGTGCCAGCAGCAGCCGGGGGAAGGATGAGACCCAGTACTTC	CASSSRGKDETQYF
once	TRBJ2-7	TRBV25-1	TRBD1	TGTGCCAGCAGGGGACAGGGGTCGGGCGAGCAGTACTTC	CASRGQGSGEQYF
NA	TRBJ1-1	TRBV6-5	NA	TGTGCCAGCAGTTACGGGAGGGAAGCTTTCTTT	CASSYGREAFF
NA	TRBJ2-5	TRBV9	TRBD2	TGTGCCAGCAGCGTAAGCGATAGCGGGGCAGAAGAGACCCAGTACTTC	CASSVSDSGAEETQYF
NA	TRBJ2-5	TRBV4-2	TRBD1	TGTGCCAGCAGCCAAGATTGGACAGGGGTTGAGAAGACCCAGTACTTC	CASSQDWTGVEKTQYF
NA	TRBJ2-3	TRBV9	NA	TGTGCCAGCAGCGTAACCCCCGCGGGAGATACGCAGTATTTT	CASSVTPAGDTQYF
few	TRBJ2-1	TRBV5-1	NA	TGCGCCAGCAGCGCGGATGCGGGGACCAATGAGCAGTTCTTC	CASSADAGTNEQFF
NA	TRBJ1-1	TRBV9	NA	TGTGCCAGCAGCGTTTTACGAGGAGTCACTGAAGCTTTCTTT	CASSVLRGVTEAFF
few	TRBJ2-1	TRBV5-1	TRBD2	TGCGCCAGCAGCGGGGCTCTAGCGGGAGTGTTAAATGAGCAGTTCTTC	CASSGALAGVLNEQFF
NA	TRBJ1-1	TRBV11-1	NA	TGTGCCAGCAGCCGAGATTTCCAGAACACTGAAGCTTTCTTT	CASSRDFQNTEAFF
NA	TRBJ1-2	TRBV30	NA	TGTGCCTGGAGTTGGGGGGAGGGCTACACCTTC	CAWSWGEGYTF
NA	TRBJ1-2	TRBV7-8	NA	TGTGCCAGCAGCTTAGGCGAGATCGGCTATGGCTACACCTTC	CASSLGEIGYGYTF
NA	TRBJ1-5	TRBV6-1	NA	TGTGCCAGCAGTGAATTTCGCCCGGGGAGTGAGCCCCAGCATTTT	CASSEFRPGSEPQHF
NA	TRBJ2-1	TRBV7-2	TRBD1	TGTGCCAGCAGCTTATGGACAGGGTTGCAGTATGAGCAGTTCTTC	CASSLWTGLQYEQFF
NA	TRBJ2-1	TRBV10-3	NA	TGTGCCATCAGTGATGGGTGGGAGAGCGGCAATGAGCAGTTCTTC	CAISDGWESGNEQFF
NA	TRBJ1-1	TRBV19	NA	TGTGCCAGTCAGAGACAAATGAACACTGAAGCTTTCTTT	CASQRQMNTEAFF
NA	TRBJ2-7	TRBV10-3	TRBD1	TGTGCCATCACTGAACAGGGGAGAAACGAGCAGTACTTC	CAITEQGRNEQYF
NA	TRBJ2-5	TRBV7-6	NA	TGTGCCAGCAGCCCGGCCGGGACTCAAGAGACCCAGTACTTC	CASSPAGTQETQYF
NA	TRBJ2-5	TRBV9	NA	TGTGCCAGCAGCGTTAGGGGAACGCCTCAAGAGACCCAGTACTTC	CASSVRGTPQETQYF
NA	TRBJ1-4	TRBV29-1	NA	TGCAGCGTCTCAGCCGGGAGTGAAAAACTGTTTTTT	CSVSAGSEKLFF
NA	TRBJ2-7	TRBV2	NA	TGTGCCACTACACTTACAGAGGGGGCCTACGAGCAGTACTTC	CATTLTEGAYEQYF
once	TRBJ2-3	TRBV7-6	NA	TGTGCCAGCAGCCCTCGAAGTGCGAATACGCAGTATTTT	CASSPRSANTQYF
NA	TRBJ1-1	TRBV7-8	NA	TGTGCCAGCAGCTTAGTCCAGGGCAACACTGAAGCTTTCTTT	CASSLVQGNTEAFF
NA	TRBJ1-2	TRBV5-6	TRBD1	TGTGCCAGCAGCTCCGCACCCGGGACAGATAACTATGGCTACACCTTC	CASSSAPGTDNYGYTF
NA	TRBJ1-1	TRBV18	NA	TGTGCCAGCTCACCACCGGGGGGGCCGGACACTGAAGCTTTCTTT	CASSPPGGPDTEAFF
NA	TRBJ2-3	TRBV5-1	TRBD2	TGCGCCAGCAGCTACCTAGCGGGGGGGCTCACAGATACGCAGTATTTT	CASSYLAGGLTDTQYF
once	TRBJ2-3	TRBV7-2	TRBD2	TGTGCCAGCAGCTTAGTGGGACTAGCGGGGGGGCGGGGGACAGATACGCAGTATTTT	CASSLVGLAGGRGTDTQYF
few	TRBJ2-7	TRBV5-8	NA	TGTGCCAGCAGCTTGCCTTCAGGGGACGTATACGAGCAGTACTTC	CASSLPSGDVYEQYF
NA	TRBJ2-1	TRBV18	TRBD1	TGTGCCAGCTCACCAGGCCAGGGGGTCACTGAGCAGTTCTTC	CASSPGQGVTEQFF
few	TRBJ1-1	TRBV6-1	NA	TGTGCCAGCAGTGGGACAGTGAACACTGAAGCTTTCTTT	CASSGTVNTEAFF
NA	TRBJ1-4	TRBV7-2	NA	TGTGCCAGCAGCCAAGGGGGGGCGCAGTATGAAAAACTGTTTTTT	CASSQGGAQYEKLFF
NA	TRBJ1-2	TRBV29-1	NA	TGCAGCGCTGTGACAGACAACTATGGCTACACCTTC	CSAVTDNYGYTF
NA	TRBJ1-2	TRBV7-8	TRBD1	TGTGCCAGCAGCTTAGCTTCAGGGGGAGGATATGGCTACACCTTC	CASSLASGGGYGYTF
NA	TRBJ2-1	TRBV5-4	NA	TGTGCCAGCAGCTTTGCAGGGGTACCCGGTTTTGCTAATGAGCAGTTCTTC	CASSFAGVPGFANEQFF
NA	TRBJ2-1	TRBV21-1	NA	TGTGCCAGCAGCAATTCGGAGGGGATTCGAGGGAATGAGCAGTTCTTC	CASSNSEGIRGNEQFF
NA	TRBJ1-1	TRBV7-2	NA	TGTGCCAGCAGCTTAGACAGGGCGAACACTGAAGCTTTCTTT	CASSLDRANTEAFF
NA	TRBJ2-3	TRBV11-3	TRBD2	TGTGCCAGCAGCTTAGGGGCGGGGGGGCCAAATACGCAGTATTTT	CASSLGAGGPNTQYF
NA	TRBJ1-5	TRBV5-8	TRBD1	TGTGCCAGCAGTCCCGTGGGACAGGGGAGCAATCAGCCCCAGCATTTT	CASSPVGQGSNQPQHF
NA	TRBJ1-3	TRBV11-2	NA	TGTGCCAGCAGCTTAGGACAAGGACGACAGAGCTCTGGAAACACCATATATTTT	CASSLGQGRQSSGNTIYF
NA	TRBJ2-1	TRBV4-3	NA	TGCGCCAGCAGCCAAGAGGCCCTGCAGGGGGGCTACAATGAGCAGTTCTTC	CASSQEALQGGYNEQFF
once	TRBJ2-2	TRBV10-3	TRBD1	TGTGCCATCAGCACGACAGGGGGAGGTGGGGAGCTGTTTTTT	CAISTTGGGGELFF
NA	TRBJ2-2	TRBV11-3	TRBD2	TGTGCCAGCAGCTCTAGCGGGATTGGGGTCGCAGAATCGCCCGGGGAGCTGTTTTTT	CASSSSGIGVAESPGELFF
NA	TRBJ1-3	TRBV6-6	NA	TGTGCCAGCAGCTACTTGAGGTCTGGAAACACCATATATTTT	CASSYLRSGNTIYF
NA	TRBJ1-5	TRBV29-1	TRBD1	TGCAGCGTTTGGGACAGGGACTCTCAGCCCCAGCATTTT	CSVWDRDSQPQHF
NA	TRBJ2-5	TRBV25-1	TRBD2	TGTGCCAGCAGAGCTAGCGGGAGCCAAGAGACCCAGTACTTC	CASRASGSQETQYF
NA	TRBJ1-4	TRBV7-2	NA	TGTGCCAGCAGCTTTTCGTCGACAGGTCGGAATGAAAAACTGTTTTTT	CASSFSSTGRNEKLFF
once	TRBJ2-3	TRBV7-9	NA	TGTGCCAGCGGGAGAACAGATACGCAGTATTTT	CASGRTDTQYF